One and the same sample provided the 6 T cell receptor beta chains below, sequenced in a study of response to subunit inactivated influenza vaccine. TCRdb passed the RT-PCR reads through MiXCR, listing each CDR3 protein once. Of fewer than 750,000 distinct CDR3 sequences listed, less than 15% were seen once; the top ten hold roughly 10%. Sequencing used PBMCs from blood, obtained 11 to 12 days after vaccination. The receptors shown here come from a man in his fifties or sixties who received an inactivated influenza vaccine.

There are a few counts of this clonotype. V is TRBV18 and J is TRBJ2-5; 7 bases are shared with TRBD2. The germline gives CDR1 KGHSH, CDR2 LQKENI. There are 15 residues in the CDR3. The junction had 7 bases not matched to a gene; V was cut back by 5 bases and J by 1 base. The CDR3 bases are TGTGCCAGCTCATCAGGGAGGGGATCCCAAGAGACCCAGTACTTC. Its translation is CASSSGRGSQETQYF.

This clonotype showed up just a few times. The chain employs TRBV11-2 and TRBJ1-2; possibly TRBD1 for D (5 bases). Germline CDR1 is SGHAT and CDR2 is FQNNGV. V was cut by 3 bases and J by 4 bases, with 18 bases left in between. This CDR3 region has 16 residues. The CDR3 protein is CASSFARQGGPYGYTF. CDR3 nucleotide sequence: TGTGCCAGCAGCTTTGCCCGTCAGGGAGGCCCCTATGGCTACACCTTC.

A few counts support this clonotype. V usage is TRBV7-2 and J usage is TRBJ2-3; 8 bases line up with TRBD2. The CDR3 runs 17 residues. Germline V gene lookup returns CDR1 SGHTA and CDR2 FQGNSA. V lost 2 bases and J lost 4; bases outside the gene matches: 11. CDR3 sequence (DNA): TGTGCCAGCAGCTTATTGAGCGGCGGGGGGTTTTCAGATACGCAGTATTTT. As protein: CASSLLSGGGFSDTQYF.

This clonotype occurred a few times. Here the CDR3 reads CSASTGAGGVHTEAFF. CDR3 sequence (DNA): TGCAGTGCTAGTACAGGGGCAGGGGGCGTCCACACTGAAGCTTTCTTT. This chain connects TRBV20-1 to TRBJ1-1; 8 positions agree with TRBD1. CDR3 size: 16 residues. Trimming removed 3 bases from V and 3 bases from J; junction bases left unmatched: 12. CDR1 is DFQATT and CDR2 is SNEGSKA in the germline V gene (reference sequence).

This clonotype came up a few times. V gene TRBV23-1 combines with J gene TRBJ2-7; unclear D gene. TRBV23-1 is identified as an open reading frame with a role that is uncertain. The CDR3 spans 13 residues. With 0 bases removed from V and 3 bases from J, the gap between germline ends came to 6 bases. The DNA of the CDR3 is TGCGCCAGCAGTCAATCGTTCTGCTACGAGCAGTACTTC. Translated: CASSQSFCYEQYF.

The chain employs TRBV3-1 and TRBJ1-3; no clear D gene. Germline V gene lookup returns CDR1 LGHDT and CDR2 YNNKEL (reference sequence). CDR3 size: 15 residues. V shed 0 bases and J shed 1 base, with 7 bases lying between them. The CDR3 sequence is CASSQEGWSGNTIYF. CDR3 coding DNA: TGTGCCAGCAGCCAAGAGGGGTGGTCTGGAAACACCATATATTTT.